Included here is one T cell receptor (beta chain) sequence, with context. Its antigen is unknown. The PCR employed 60 Vbeta primers together with 13 Jbeta primers. Profiling relied on immunoSEQ multiplex PCR, and the TCRdb table lists in-frame clones only, not all of them. The sample yields approximately 280,000 clones, roughly 89% seen once. The V and J ends lost 3 bases and 6 bases respectively, with 15 bases between them. The V gene's germline CDR1 is MDHEN and CDR2 SYDVKM. CDR3 length: 14 amino acids. The sample comes from a study of cytomegalovirus exposure and HLA in healthy donors. Study-level results: DRB1 had the most TCR associations and HLA-C the fewest, a later analysis found, with rates varying by HLA locus. HLA allele associations emerged for around 15,000 TCR beta sequences in a later analysis, at 0.05 false discovery rate. Among CMV-associated TCR beta chains, most appeared HLA-restricted in a later analysis.

This receptor was identified in a woman between 18 and 29 years old in good health and CMV-seronegative. This chain connects TRBV28 to TRBJ2-7, with TRBD2 as a possible D gene (5 bases). The sequencing sample was made of PBMCs. CDR3 DNA sequence: TGTGCCAGCAGTTTGGTGGCACCCGAGGGCGAGCAGTACTTC. Translating it yields CASSLVAPEGEQYF.